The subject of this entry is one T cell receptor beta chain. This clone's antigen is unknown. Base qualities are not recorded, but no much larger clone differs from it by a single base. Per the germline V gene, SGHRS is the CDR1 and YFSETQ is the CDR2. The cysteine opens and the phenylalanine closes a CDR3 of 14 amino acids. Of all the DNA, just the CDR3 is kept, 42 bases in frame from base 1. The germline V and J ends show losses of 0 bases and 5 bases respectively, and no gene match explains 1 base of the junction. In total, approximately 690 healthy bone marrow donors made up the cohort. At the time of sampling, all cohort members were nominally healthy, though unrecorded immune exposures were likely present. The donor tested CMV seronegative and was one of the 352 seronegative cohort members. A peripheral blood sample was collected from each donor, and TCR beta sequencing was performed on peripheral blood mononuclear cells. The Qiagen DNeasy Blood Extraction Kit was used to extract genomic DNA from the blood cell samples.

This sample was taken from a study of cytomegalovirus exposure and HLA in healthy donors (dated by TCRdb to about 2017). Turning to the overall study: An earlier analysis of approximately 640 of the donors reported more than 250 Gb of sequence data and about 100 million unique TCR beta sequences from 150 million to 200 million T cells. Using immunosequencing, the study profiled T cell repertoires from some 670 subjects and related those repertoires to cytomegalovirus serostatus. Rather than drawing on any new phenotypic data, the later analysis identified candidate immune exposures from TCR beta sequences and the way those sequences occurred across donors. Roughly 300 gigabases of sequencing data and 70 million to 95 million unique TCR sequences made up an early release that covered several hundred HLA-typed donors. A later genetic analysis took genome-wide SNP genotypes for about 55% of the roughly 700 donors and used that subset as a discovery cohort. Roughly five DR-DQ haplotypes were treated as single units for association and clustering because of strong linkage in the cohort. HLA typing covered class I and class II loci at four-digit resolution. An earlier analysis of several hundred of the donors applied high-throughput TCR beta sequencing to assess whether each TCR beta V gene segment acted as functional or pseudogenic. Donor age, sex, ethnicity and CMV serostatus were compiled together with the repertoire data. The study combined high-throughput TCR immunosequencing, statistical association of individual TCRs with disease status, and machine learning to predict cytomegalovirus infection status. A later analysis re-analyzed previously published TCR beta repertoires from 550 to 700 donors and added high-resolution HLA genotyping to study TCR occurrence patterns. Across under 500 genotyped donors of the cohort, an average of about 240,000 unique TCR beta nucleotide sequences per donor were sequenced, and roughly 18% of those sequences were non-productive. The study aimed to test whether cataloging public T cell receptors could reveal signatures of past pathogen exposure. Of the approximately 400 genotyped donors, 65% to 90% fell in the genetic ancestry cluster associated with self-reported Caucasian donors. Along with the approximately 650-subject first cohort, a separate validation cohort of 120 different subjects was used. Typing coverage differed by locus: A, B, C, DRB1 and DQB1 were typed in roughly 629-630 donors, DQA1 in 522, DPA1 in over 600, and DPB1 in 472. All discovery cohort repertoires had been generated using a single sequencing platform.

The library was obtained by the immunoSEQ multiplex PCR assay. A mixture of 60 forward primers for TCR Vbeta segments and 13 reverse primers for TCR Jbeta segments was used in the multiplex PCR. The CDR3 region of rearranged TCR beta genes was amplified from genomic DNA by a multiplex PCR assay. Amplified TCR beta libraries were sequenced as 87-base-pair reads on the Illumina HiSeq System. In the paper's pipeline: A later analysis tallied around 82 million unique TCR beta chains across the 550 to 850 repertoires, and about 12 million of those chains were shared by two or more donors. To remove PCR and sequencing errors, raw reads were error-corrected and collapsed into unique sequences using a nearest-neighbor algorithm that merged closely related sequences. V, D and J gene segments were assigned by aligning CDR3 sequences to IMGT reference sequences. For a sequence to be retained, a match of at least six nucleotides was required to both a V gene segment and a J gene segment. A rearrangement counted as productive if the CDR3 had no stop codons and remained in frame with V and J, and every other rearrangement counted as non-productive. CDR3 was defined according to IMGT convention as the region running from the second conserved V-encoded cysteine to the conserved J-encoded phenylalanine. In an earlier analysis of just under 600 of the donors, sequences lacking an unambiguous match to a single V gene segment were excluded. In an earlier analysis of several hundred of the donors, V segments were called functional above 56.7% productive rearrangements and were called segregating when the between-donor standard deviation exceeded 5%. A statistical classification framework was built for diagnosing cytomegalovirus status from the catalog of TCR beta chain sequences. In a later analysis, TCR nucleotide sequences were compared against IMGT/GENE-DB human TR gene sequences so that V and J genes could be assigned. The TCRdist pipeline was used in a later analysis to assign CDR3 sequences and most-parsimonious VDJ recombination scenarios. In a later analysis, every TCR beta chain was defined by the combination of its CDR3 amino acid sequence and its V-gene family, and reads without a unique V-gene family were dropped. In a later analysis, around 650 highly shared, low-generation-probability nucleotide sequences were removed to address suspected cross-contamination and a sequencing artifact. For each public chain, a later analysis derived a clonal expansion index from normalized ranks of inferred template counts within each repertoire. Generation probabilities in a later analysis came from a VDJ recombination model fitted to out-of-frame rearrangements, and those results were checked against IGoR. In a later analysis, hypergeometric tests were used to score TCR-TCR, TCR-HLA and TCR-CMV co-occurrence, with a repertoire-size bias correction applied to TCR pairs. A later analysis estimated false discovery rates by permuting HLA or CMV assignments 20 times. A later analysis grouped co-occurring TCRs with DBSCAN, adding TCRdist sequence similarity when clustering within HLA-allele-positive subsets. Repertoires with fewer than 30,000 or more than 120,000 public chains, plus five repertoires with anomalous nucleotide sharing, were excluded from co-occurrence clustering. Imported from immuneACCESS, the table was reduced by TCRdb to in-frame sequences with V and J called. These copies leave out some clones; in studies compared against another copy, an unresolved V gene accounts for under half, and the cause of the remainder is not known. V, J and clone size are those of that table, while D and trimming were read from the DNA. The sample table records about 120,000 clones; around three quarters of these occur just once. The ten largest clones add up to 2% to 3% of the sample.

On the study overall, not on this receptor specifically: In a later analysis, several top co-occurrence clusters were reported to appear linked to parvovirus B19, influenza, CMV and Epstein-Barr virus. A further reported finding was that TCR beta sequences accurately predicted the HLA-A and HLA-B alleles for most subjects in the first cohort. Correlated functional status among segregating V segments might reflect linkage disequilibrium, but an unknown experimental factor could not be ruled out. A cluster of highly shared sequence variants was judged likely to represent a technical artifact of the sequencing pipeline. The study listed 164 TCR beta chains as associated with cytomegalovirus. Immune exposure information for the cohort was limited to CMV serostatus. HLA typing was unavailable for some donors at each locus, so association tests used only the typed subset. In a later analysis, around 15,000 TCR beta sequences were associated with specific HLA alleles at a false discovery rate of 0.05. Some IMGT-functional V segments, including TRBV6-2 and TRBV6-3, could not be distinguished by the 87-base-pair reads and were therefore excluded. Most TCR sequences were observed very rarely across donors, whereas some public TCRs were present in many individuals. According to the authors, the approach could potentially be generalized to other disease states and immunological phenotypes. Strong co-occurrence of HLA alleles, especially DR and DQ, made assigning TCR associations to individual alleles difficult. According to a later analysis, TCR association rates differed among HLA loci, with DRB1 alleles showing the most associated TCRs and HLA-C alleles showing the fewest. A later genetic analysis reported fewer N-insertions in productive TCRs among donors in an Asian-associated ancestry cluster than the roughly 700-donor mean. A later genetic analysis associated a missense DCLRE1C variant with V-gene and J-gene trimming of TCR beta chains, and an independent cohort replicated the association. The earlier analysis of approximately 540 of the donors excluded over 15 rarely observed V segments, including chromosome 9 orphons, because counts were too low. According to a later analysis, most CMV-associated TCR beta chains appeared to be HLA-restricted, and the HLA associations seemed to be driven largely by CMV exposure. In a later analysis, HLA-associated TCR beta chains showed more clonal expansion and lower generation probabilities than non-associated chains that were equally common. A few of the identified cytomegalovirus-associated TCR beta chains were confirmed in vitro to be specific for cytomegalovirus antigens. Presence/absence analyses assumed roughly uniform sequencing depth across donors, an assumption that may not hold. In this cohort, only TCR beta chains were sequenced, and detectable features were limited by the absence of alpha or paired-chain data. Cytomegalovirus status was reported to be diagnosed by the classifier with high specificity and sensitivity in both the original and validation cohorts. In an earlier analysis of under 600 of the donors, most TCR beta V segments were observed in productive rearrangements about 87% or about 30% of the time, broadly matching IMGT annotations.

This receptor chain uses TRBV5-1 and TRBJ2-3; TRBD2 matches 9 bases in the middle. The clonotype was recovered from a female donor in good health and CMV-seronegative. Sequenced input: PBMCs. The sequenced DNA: TGCGCCAGCAGCTTGGAAGCGGGGGGAGATACGCAGTATTTT. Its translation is CASSLEAGGDTQYF.